These 23 T cell receptor beta chains originate from one sample sequenced in a study of cytomegalovirus exposure and HLA in healthy donors. Primers included in the PCR were 60 Vbeta and 13 Jbeta primers. Assay used: immunoSEQ multiplex PCR; TCRdb lists only in-frame clones, some missing. Of roughly 160,000 clones in the sample, around 80% were seen once. The sequenced sample was PBMCs. These receptors came from a woman aged 45-65 years in good health and CMV-seropositive.

This clone was found a few times. This chain links TRBV7-6 with TRBJ2-5; the D is unclear. The J call may be wrong; the DNA end is better matched by TRBJ2-7. This CDR3 has 13 amino acids. CDR1 and CDR2 (germline): SGHVS, FNYEAQ. The CDR3 bases are TGTGCCAGCAGCTTAAGTAACTCCTACGAGCAGTACTTC. Its translation is CASSLSNSYEQYF.

The genes are TRBV18 and TRBJ1-6; 9 nucleotides agree with TRBD1. The germline gives CDR1 KGHSH, CDR2 LQKENI. The CDR3 is made up of 14 amino acids. J was trimmed by 10 bases and V by 6 bases; bases with no gene match: 7. The CDR3 coding sequence is TGTGCCAGCTCGGAAGGGACAGGGTTATCACCCCTCCACTTT. It encodes CASSEGTGLSPLHF.

The table lists this clone with a count of one. This chain joins TRBV5-4 and TRBJ1-1; D may be TRBD1 (6 bases). The CDR3 is made up of 15 amino acids. The germline V and J ends were trimmed by 0 bases and 1 base, with 10 bases remaining between them. The germline V gene has CDR1 SGHNT and CDR2 YYREEE (reference sequence). CDR3 DNA sequence: TGTGCCAGCAGCTTGGTTCTACAGGGGAACACTGAAGCTTTCTTT. Its translation is CASSLVLQGNTEAFF. Supplemented by reference TRBV5-4 and TRBJ1-1, the full variable domain reads ETGVTQSPTHLIKTRGQQVTLRCSSQSGHNTVSWYQQALGQGPQFIFQYYREEENGRGNFPPRFSGLQFPNYSSELNVNALELDDSALYLCASSLVLQGNTEAFFGQGTRLTVV.

The chain has TRBV7-2 and TRBJ1-5; the match to TRBD1 covers 7 bases. CDR1 and CDR2 from the germline V gene are SGHTA and FQGNSA. V dropped 6 bases and J dropped 3; count of bases not matched to a gene: 8. The CDR3 contains 15 residues. CDR3 DNA sequence: TGTGCCAGCAGTTCGACAGGGATGGTCAATCAGCCCCAGCATTTT. It yields the protein CASSSTGMVNQPQHF. The variable domain in full, with the rest retrieved from reference TRBV7-2 and TRBJ1-5, is GAGVSQSPSNKVTEKGKDVELRCDPISGHTALYWYRQSLGQGLEFLIYFQGNSAPDKSGLPSDRFSAERTGGSVSTLTIQRTQQEDSAVYLCASSSTGMVNQPQHFGDGTRLSIL.

V and J are TRBV19 and TRBJ1-2; 9 bases agree with TRBD1. The V segment lost 8 bases and the J segment 9 bases; nucleotides outside the gene matches: 19. CDR1 LNHDA and CDR2 SQIVND come from the germline V gene (reference sequence). This CDR3 comprises 16 residues. CDR3 region: CASHSTGGPGEYRYTF. CDR3 in DNA: TGTGCCAGTCATTCAACAGGGGGCCCAGGGGAATATCGCTACACCTTC.

The chain uses TRBV4-1 and TRBJ1-5, with a tentative D call TRBD1 (6 bases). CDR1 is MGHRA, CDR2 YSYEKL, per germline. Trimming shortened V by 0 bases and J by 2 bases, and 8 bases separated the two germline ends. CDR3 length: 15 residues. The CDR3 DNA is TGCGCCAGCAGCCAAGAAGGGGGTGGCAATCAGCCCCAGCATTTT. Protein sequence: CASSQEGGGNQPQHF.

This clone was counted only a few times. The chain recombines TRBV19 with TRBJ1-1; 8 bases map to TRBD1. There are 14 residues in the CDR3. Looked up from germline, CDR1 is LNHDA and CDR2 is SQIVND (reference sequence). The junction had 10 bases not matched to a gene; V was cut back by 3 bases and J by 10 bases. The CDR3 DNA follows: TGTGCCAGTAGTATTGACAGGGGTCGGTTTGGAGCTTTCTTT. It is translated as CASSIDRGRFGAFF.

The V and J genes are TRBV2 and TRBJ2-7; D might be TRBD2 (6 bases). The V end was cut by 8 bases, the J end by 3 bases, with 11 bases between. The CDR3 consists of 12 residues. The germline gives CDR1 SNHLY, CDR2 FYNNEI. CDR3 region: CASWLEGYEQYF. CDR3 bases: TGTGCCAGCTGGTTGGAGGGCTACGAGCAGTACTTC. Looking up the rest from reference TRBV2 and TRBJ2-7 gives the full variable domain: EPEVTQTPSHQVTQMGQEVILRCVPISNHLYFYWYRQILGQKVEFLVSFYNNEISEKSEIFDDQFSVERPDGSNFTLKIRSTKLEDSAMYFCASWLEGYEQYFGPGTRLTVT.

This chain connects TRBV5-5 to TRBJ1-2, with D uncertain. With 5 bases removed from V and 8 bases from J, the gap between germline ends came to 19 bases. The V gene's germline CDR1 is SGHKS and CDR2 YYEKEE (reference sequence). CDR3 length: 14 residues. The CDR3 protein is CASSGPGRAGGYTF. CDR3 nucleotides: TGTGCCAGCAGTGGGCCCGGTCGGGCGGGGGGCTACACCTTC.

This rearrangement joins TRBV7-2 to TRBJ2-2; 7 positions match TRBD1. This CDR3 spans 15 amino acids. The germline gives CDR1 SGHTA, CDR2 FQGNSA. J lost 3 bases, V lost 3 bases, and 4 bases had no gene match. The CDR3 nucleotides read TGTGCCAGCAGCTTGGGACAGCGATACACCGGGGAGCTGTTTTTT. It translates to CASSLGQRYTGELFF.

V is TRBV5-6 and J is TRBJ1-6, with 7 bases matching TRBD1. Looked up from germline, CDR1 is SGHDT and CDR2 is YYEEEE. The CDR3 is made up of 12 amino acids. J was trimmed by 18 bases and V by 0 bases; bases with no gene match: 6. CDR3 bases: TGTGCCAGCAGCTTGGTAGGGGGCGCCTCCCACTTT. It is translated as CASSLVGGASHF.

The V gene is TRBV6-5, the J gene TRBJ1-5; D may be TRBD1 (6 bases). The CDR3 runs to 14 residues. V was pared by 9 bases and J by 7 bases, with 19 bases between. Germline loops: CDR1 MNHEY, CDR2 SVGAGI. CDR3 protein: CASRTTGTGQPQHF. The CDR3 DNA reads as TGTGCCAGTAGAACGACAGGCACAGGACAGCCCCAGCATTTT.

This chain links TRBV5-1 with TRBJ1-3, with no clear D. V was cut by 4 bases and J by 0 bases, with 11 bases left in between. This CDR3 comprises 15 residues. Germline V gene lookup returns CDR1 SGHRS and CDR2 YFSETQ. CDR3 loop: CASSRDPSSGNTIYF. Written as DNA, the CDR3 is TGCGCCAGCAGCCGAGACCCTAGCTCTGGAAACACCATATATTTT.

V is TRBV7-6 and J is TRBJ2-7; TRBD1 agrees at 7 bases. CDR1 and CDR2 (germline): SGHVS, FNYEAQ. The J segment lost 5 bases and the V segment lost 6 bases, leaving 4 bases of the junction unmatched. The CDR3 covers 12 residues. The CDR3 sequence: CASSWDRNEQYF. The CDR3 DNA reads as TGTGCCAGCAGTTGGGACAGAAACGAGCAGTACTTC.

The DNA of the CDR3 is TGTGCCAGCTCACCAATTCCGGGGAACTATGGCTACACCTTC. This encodes CASSPIPGNYGYTF. This sequence joins TRBV18 and TRBJ1-2, with D unclear. V was pared by 2 bases and J by 2 bases, with 9 bases between. The CDR3 is made up of 14 amino acids. Germline-derived CDR1 and CDR2 are KGHSH and LQKENI.

The genes are TRBV28 and TRBJ2-7; a weak D match, TRBD1 (5 bases). V was trimmed by 6 bases and J by 9 bases, leaving 21 bases between them. CDR1 is MDHEN and CDR2 is SYDVKM in the germline V gene. There are 14 residues in the CDR3. CDR3 DNA: TGTGCCAGCAGGACCGGGCAGGGCAACGTCGGGCAGTACTTC. It is translated as CASRTGQGNVGQYF. Looking up the rest from reference TRBV28 and TRBJ2-7 gives the full variable domain: DVKVTQSSRYLVKRTGEKVFLECVQDMDHENMFWYRQDPGLGLRLIYFSYDVKMKEKGDIPEGYSVSREKKERFSLILESASTNQTSMYLCASRTGQGNVGQYFGPGTRLTVT.

The chain is built from TRBV27 and TRBJ2-3; TRBD2 aligns across 9 bases. Trimming at V came to 5 bases and at J to 4 bases, leaving 10 bases not matched to a gene. The CDR3 length is 16 residues. CDR1 is MNHEY, CDR2 SMNVEV, per germline (reference sequence). The CDR3 bases are TGTGCCAGCAGTCTGTTGCGGGGGGGGTTCTCAGATACGCAGTATTTT. It codes for CASSLLRGGFSDTQYF.

The CDR3 DNA sequence: TGTGCCAGCAGCGCGACGCGGGGCGGCGAGGACTATGGCTACACCTTC. Translation gives CASSATRGGEDYGYTF. The J gene is TRBJ1-2, the V gene TRBV9; TRBD1 might be the D (5 bases). The V gene lost 3 bases and the J gene lost 3 bases, with 18 bases spanning the gap. The germline V gene has CDR1 SGDLS and CDR2 YYNGEE. The CDR3 contains 16 residues.

The V and J genes are TRBV9 and TRBJ1-6, with 7 bases lining up with TRBD1. This CDR3 is built from 15 residues. CDR1 is SGDLS and CDR2 is YYNGEE in the germline V gene. V gave up 3 bases and J gave up 4 bases; unmatched junction bases: 4. Here the CDR3 DNA reads TGTGCCAGCAGCGGCGGGACAGCTTATAATTCACCCCTCCACTTT. Translation gives CASSGGTAYNSPLHF. The full variable domain, rest sourced from reference TRBV9 and TRBJ1-6, is DSGVTQTPKHLITATGQRVTLRCSPRSGDLSVYWYQQSLDQGLQFLIQYYNGEERAKGNILERFSAQQFPDLHSELNLSSLELGDSALYFCASSGGTAYNSPLHFGNGTRLTVT.

This CDR3 is CASSRDSPIVRYGYTF. CDR3 sequence (DNA): TGTGCCAGCAGCCGGGACAGTCCCATTGTTCGCTATGGCTACACCTTC. The chain recombines TRBV7-2 with TRBJ1-2; 7 nucleotides align to TRBD1. Germline V gives CDR1 SGHTA, CDR2 FQGNSA. The length of the CDR3 is 16 residues. Unmatched junction bases numbered 13, after V lost 5 bases and J lost 4 bases.

In this sample, this clone turned up once. This rearrangement joins TRBV28 to TRBJ2-1; 13 positions match TRBD2. The CDR3 covers 16 residues. The germline V gene has CDR1 MDHEN and CDR2 SYDVKM. After removal of 6 bases from V and 12 bases from J, the junction contained 14 bases not matched to a gene. CDR3 amino acids: CASSRGTSGVRGVQFF. The DNA of the CDR3 is TGTGCCAGCAGCCGGGGGACTAGCGGGGTGCGGGGGGTGCAGTTCTTC. Together with reference TRBV28 and TRBJ2-1, the CDR3 gives the full variable domain: DVKVTQSSRYLVKRTGEKVFLECVQDMDHENMFWYRQDPGLGLRLIYFSYDVKMKEKGDIPEGYSVSREKKERFSLILESASTNQTSMYLCASSRGTSGVRGVQFFGPGTRLTVL.

Comments on this clone: The same CDR3 also results from other DNA sequences found in this sample. The chain recombines TRBV7-2 with TRBJ2-5; D not certain. Trimming shortened V by 3 bases and J by 5 bases, and 4 bases separated the two germline ends. Per germline, CDR1 SGHTA and CDR2 FQGNSA. The CDR3 is 11 residues long. CDR3 in amino acids: CASSFLETQYF. The DNA of the CDR3 is TGTGCCAGCAGCTTTCTTGAGACCCAGTACTTC.

This sequence joins TRBV19 and TRBJ2-2, with D perhaps TRBD2 (6 bases). The CDR3 totals 16 residues. CDR1 LNHDA and CDR2 SQIVND come from the germline V gene (reference sequence). V lost 2 bases and J lost 7, with 17 bases in between. This chain's CDR3 is CASSIQPGTQGGELFF. The CDR3 DNA sequence: TGTGCCAGTAGTATACAACCAGGGACTCAGGGCGGGGAGCTGTTTTTT.